This TCR beta chain was recorded in a study of blood T cell repertoires in COVID-19. Study in general: The analysed material was cDNA or gDNA that came from T cells, B-cell-depleted T cells, or PBMCs.

The method was immunoSEQ multiplex PCR; TCRdb's version includes in-frame clones alone and lacks a portion of them. The data show 200,000 to 250,000 clones, 92% seen once. Germline V gene lookup returns CDR1 WSHSY and CDR2 SAAADI. The CDR3 is 14 residues long. J gave up 3 bases and V 5 bases, and 3 bases lay outside the gene matches. The Seattle patients, enrolled during active infection, were followed longitudinally. This TCR was recovered from a man between 60 and 75 years old with COVID-19, enrolled during active disease. This chain links TRBV10-2 with TRBJ1-4, with TRBD1 matching over 7 bases. The specimen sequenced was peripheral blood. The DNA of the CDR3 is TGCGCCAGCAGTCCCGGGACAGCTAATGAAAAACTGTTTTTT. It is translated as CASSPGTANEKLFF.